Below are 17 T cell receptor beta chains sequenced from a single sample in a study of identical twins. TCRdb independently ran MiXCR on the 5' RACE reads; one entry per CDR3 protein. The sample has more than 1.5 million distinct CDR3 sequences; 32% are singletons. The sample comprised cord blood. These receptors originate from a newborn girl in good health.

The V call is TRBV28, the J call TRBJ2-7; possibly TRBD1 for D (6 bases). Germline CDR1 and CDR2: MDHEN and SYDVKM. V was pared by 9 bases and J by 3 bases, with 15 bases between. The CDR3 totals 13 residues. As DNA, the CDR3 is TGTGCCAGTAAGAGGACAGCTAACTACGAGCAGTACTTC. Amino acid sequence: CASKRTANYEQYF. The variable domain in full, with the rest retrieved from reference TRBV28 and TRBJ2-7, is DVKVTQSSRYLVKRTGEKVFLECVQDMDHENMFWYRQDPGLGLRLIYFSYDVKMKEKGDIPEGYSVSREKKERFSLILESASTNQTSMYLCASKRTANYEQYFGPGTRLTVT.

The chain is built from TRBV27 and TRBJ1-2, with 7 bases that match TRBD1. This CDR3 contains 13 residues. Germline V gene lookup returns CDR1 MNHEY and CDR2 SMNVEV (reference sequence). With 6 bases clipped from V and 2 bases from J, the junction kept 3 bases outside the gene matches. The CDR3 DNA sequence: TGTGCCAGCAGGGGGACAGAGAACTATGGCTACACCTTC. This encodes CASRGTENYGYTF.

A single count supports this clonotype. The V and J genes are TRBV6-6 and TRBJ2-1; 8 nucleotides agree with TRBD1. The V gene end was trimmed by 0 bases and the J gene end by 9 bases; junction bases not matched to a gene: 7. Per the germline V gene, CDR1 is MNHNY and CDR2 is SVGAGI (reference sequence). This CDR3 is built from 15 residues. The CDR3 sequence: CASSYSWTGTGEQFF. The CDR3 DNA reads as TGTGCCAGCAGTTACTCGTGGACAGGGACAGGTGAGCAGTTCTTC.

The chain is built from TRBV2 and TRBJ2-4; 11 bases align to TRBD2. The end of the DNA aligns better with TRBJ2-7, so the J call may be wrong. Per germline, CDR1 SNHLY and CDR2 FYNNEI. The CDR3 consists of 14 residues. CDR3: CASKGTSGSYEQYF. DNA for the CDR3: TGTGCCAGCAAAGGGACTAGCGGATCCTACGAGCAGTACTTC.

This clonotype occurred a few times. V is TRBV27 and J is TRBJ2-7; D gene uncertain. Trimming took off 6 bases at V and 1 base at J, with 22 bases between the two ends. Germline loops: CDR1 MNHEY, CDR2 SMNVEV (reference sequence). This CDR3 spans 17 amino acids. CDR3: CASRDLAINSASYEQYF. The CDR3 region has the DNA TGTGCCAGCAGGGATCTCGCAATTAACTCGGCGTCCTACGAGCAGTACTTC.

The chain combines TRBV20-1 with TRBJ1-5; D uncertain. Germline V lookup: CDR1 DFQATT, CDR2 SNEGSKA (reference sequence). The CDR3 is made up of 14 amino acids. The V gene lost 3 bases and the J gene lost 2 bases, with 11 bases spanning the gap. The DNA of the CDR3 is TGCAGTGCTAGTCGAGGAGGCGGCAATCAGCCCCAGCATTTT. Its translation: CSASRGGGNQPQHF.

This chain's CDR3 is CSASAAGTNTEAFF. As DNA, the CDR3 is TGCAGTGCTAGTGCGGCGGGAACGAACACTGAAGCTTTCTTT. V gene TRBV20-1 combines with J gene TRBJ1-1, with unresolved D. Germline CDR1 DFQATT, CDR2 SNEGSKA (reference sequence). CDR3 size: 14 residues. Trimming removed 3 bases at V and 1 base at J, with 12 bases between.

In this sample, this clonotype turned up a few times. This chain uses TRBV6-5 with TRBJ2-1; D is unclear. The V gene lost 4 bases and the J gene lost 5 bases, with 12 bases spanning the gap. Per the germline V gene, CDR1 is MNHEY and CDR2 is SVGAGI. The CDR3 has 14 amino acids. The CDR3 DNA follows: TGTGCCAGCAGTTTTGATGGAGCCGACAATGAGCAGTTCTTC. Protein product: CASSFDGADNEQFF.

V is TRBV20-1 and J is TRBJ1-2; D might be TRBD1 (6 bases). This CDR3 contains 12 residues. V lost 6 bases and J 4 bases, leaving 12 bases between the germline ends. Germline CDR1 and CDR2: DFQATT and SNEGSKA (reference sequence). CDR3 in DNA: TGCAGTGCGCCTGGACAGCTCTATGGCTACACCTTC. It yields the protein CSAPGQLYGYTF.

This chain links TRBV7-2 with TRBJ1-5; D unclear. CDR1 is SGHTA and CDR2 is FQGNSA in the germline V gene. The CDR3 has 15 amino acids. Trimming shortened V by 5 bases and J by 0 bases, and 11 bases separated the two germline ends. CDR3 DNA: TGTGCCAGCAGCCTCGACGGTATTAGCAATCAGCCCCAGCATTTT. Protein sequence: CASSLDGISNQPQHF. Looking up the rest from reference TRBV7-2 and TRBJ1-5 gives the full variable domain: GAGVSQSPSNKVTEKGKDVELRCDPISGHTALYWYRQSLGQGLEFLIYFQGNSAPDKSGLPSDRFSAERTGGSVSTLTIQRTQQEDSAVYLCASSLDGISNQPQHFGDGTRLSIL.

The chain has TRBV10-3 and TRBJ1-2, with D possibly being TRBD1 (6 bases). V was shortened by 4 bases and J by 6 bases, with 12 bases between the two germline ends. The CDR3 spans 13 residues. Germline CDR1 reads ENHRY; CDR2 reads SYGVKD. DNA for the CDR3: TGTGCCATCAGTGTAGTGGGGACAAATGGCTACACCTTC. This encodes CAISVVGTNGYTF.

Notes on this clonotype: The germline gene is not matched at one end of the junction; a read error may be the cause. V and J are TRBV20-1 and TRBJ2-1; tentatively, D is TRBD2 (6 bases). The germline gives CDR1 DFQATT, CDR2 SNEGSKA (reference sequence). The CDR3 length is 15 residues. CDR3 loop: CSANGGSSSYSEQFF. The CDR3 bases are TGCAGTGCTAACGGGGGAAGCAGCTCCTACAGTGAGCAGTTCTTC.

The chain employs TRBV5-5 and TRBJ2-3; TRBD1 agrees at 8 bases. The CDR3 length is 16 residues. V shed 7 bases and J 0 bases; nucleotides not matched to a gene: 10. Germline values: CDR1 SGHKS, CDR2 YYEKEE (reference sequence). Here the CDR3 reads CASGRKGQASTDTQYF. In DNA form, the CDR3 reads TGTGCCAGCGGCCGCAAGGGACAGGCTAGCACAGATACGCAGTATTTT.

As DNA, the CDR3 is TGCGCCACCTCGAACACCTACGAGCAGTACTTC. Translating gives CATSNTYEQYF. The chain recombines TRBV10-2 with TRBJ2-7; no reliable D call. The CDR3 extends over 11 amino acids. Germline assignment: CDR1 WSHSY and CDR2 SAAADI. V was shortened by 10 bases and J by 2 bases, with 9 bases between the two germline ends.

This chain connects TRBV27 to TRBJ1-1; D is ambiguous. In germline, CDR1 is MNHEY, CDR2 SMNVEV (reference sequence). The CDR3 sequence is 14 residues long. The V end lost 0 bases, the J end lost 4 bases, and 9 bases lay between the germline ends. The CDR3 sequence: CASSLSDGSTEAFF. The CDR3 DNA reads as TGTGCCAGCAGTTTATCGGACGGCAGCACTGAAGCTTTCTTT.

In its sample, this clonotype was seen many times. The V call is TRBV29-1, the J call TRBJ2-1; TRBD2 aligns across 8 bases. Germline V gene sequence: CDR1 SQVTM, CDR2 ANQGSEA. The CDR3 extends over 15 amino acids. Trimming at V came to 6 bases and at J to 0 bases, leaving 7 bases not matched to a gene. This CDR3 reads CSVDLGGGSYNEQFF. Written as DNA, the CDR3 is TGCAGCGTCGACCTCGGGGGGGGCTCCTACAATGAGCAGTTCTTC.

Regarding this clonotype: Relative to the germline gene, one junction end is altered; a read error may explain this. CDR3 nucleotides: TGCGGCGTTGGGGGGAGATATGGCTACACCTTC. This translates into CGVGGRYGYTF. The chain combines TRBV29-1 with TRBJ1-2; D might be TRBD1 (5 bases). The length of the CDR3 is 11 residues. Per the germline V gene, CDR1 is SQVTM and CDR2 is ANQGSEA.